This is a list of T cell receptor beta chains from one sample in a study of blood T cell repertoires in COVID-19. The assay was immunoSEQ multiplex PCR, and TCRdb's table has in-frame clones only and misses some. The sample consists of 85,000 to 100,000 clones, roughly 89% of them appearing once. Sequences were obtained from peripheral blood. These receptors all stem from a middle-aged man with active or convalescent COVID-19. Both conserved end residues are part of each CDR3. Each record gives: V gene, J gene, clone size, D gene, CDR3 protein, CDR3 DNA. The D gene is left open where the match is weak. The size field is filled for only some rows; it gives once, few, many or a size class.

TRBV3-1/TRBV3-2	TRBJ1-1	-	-	CASSQGNRRNTEAFF	TGTGCCAGCAGCCAGGGGAACAGGAGGAACACTGAAGCTTTCTTT
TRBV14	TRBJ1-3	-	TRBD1	CASSLNRGFGNTIYF	TGTGCCAGCAGCCTAAACAGGGGGTTTGGAAACACCATATATTTT
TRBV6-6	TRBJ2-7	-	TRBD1	CASSYDPGQGYEQYF	TGTGCCAGCAGTTACGACCCGGGACAGGGCTACGAGCAGTACTTC
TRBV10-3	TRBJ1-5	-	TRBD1	CAISAGAGGRSNQPQHF	TGTGCCATCAGTGCCGGGGCAGGGGGCAGAAGCAATCAGCCCCAGCATTTT
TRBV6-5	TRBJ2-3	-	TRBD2	CASSYSSSGRTDTQYF	TGTGCCAGCAGTTACTCGTCCAGCGGGAGAACAGATACGCAGTATTTT
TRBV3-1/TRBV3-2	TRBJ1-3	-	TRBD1	CASSYDRGRPGNTIYF	TGTGCCAGCAGCTACGACAGGGGGCGTCCTGGAAACACCATATATTTT
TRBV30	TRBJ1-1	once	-	CAWILVNTEAFF	TGTGCCTGGATCTTAGTGAACACTGAAGCTTTCTTT
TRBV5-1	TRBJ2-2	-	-	CASRARLDTGELFF	TGCGCCAGCAGGGCTAGATTAGACACCGGGGAGCTGTTTTTT
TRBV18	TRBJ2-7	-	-	CASSPGPTEGEQYF	TGTGCCAGCTCACCAGGGCCAACTGAGGGCGAGCAGTACTTC
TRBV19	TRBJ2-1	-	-	CASTPRGRSSYNEQFF	TGTGCCAGTACCCCTCGGGGGAGAAGCTCCTACAATGAGCAGTTCTTC
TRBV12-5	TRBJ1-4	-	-	CASGLEGGATNEKLFF	TGTGCTAGTGGTTTGGAGGGAGGGGCAACTAATGAAAAACTGTTTTTT
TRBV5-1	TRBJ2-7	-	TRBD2	CASSTLAGGFYEQYF	TGCGCCAGCAGTACTCTAGCGGGAGGTTTCTACGAGCAGTACTTC
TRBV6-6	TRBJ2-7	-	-	CASSYSGNHEQYF	TGTGCCAGCAGTTACTCGGGCAACCACGAGCAGTACTTC
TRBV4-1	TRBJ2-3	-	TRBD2	CASSQQGVSGRYSTDTQYF	TGCGCCAGCAGCCAGCAAGGCGTTAGCGGGAGGTATAGCACAGATACGCAGTATTTT
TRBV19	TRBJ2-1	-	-	CASSIGNEQFF	TGTGCCAGTAGTATCGGCAATGAGCAGTTCTTC
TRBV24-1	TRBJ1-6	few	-	CATADSKHSPLHF	TGTGCCACCGCGGACAGCAAACATTCACCCCTCCACTTT
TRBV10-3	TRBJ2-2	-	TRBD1	CAISPRGLTGELFF	TGTGCCATCAGCCCCAGGGGGCTGACCGGGGAGCTGTTTTTT
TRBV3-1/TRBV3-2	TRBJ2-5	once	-	CASSQRRGGIVETQYF	TGTGCCAGCAGCCAAAGGAGGGGTGGTATTGTGGAGACCCAGTACTTC
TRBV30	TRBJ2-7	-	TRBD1	CAWSLRQGPYEQYF	TGTGCCTGGAGCCTTAGACAGGGTCCCTACGAGCAGTACTTC
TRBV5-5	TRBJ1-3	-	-	CASTEGITLYF	TGTGCCAGCACGGAGGGAATCACCTTATATTTT
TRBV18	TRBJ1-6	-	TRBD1	CASSPPGTGGSPLHF	TGTGCCAGCTCACCACCCGGGACAGGGGGTTCACCCCTCCACTTT
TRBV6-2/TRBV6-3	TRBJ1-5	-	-	CASSSDLVGGHQPQHF	TGTGCCAGCAGTTCCGATCTGGTCGGAGGGCATCAGCCCCAGCATTTT
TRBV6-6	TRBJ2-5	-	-	CASSLWTNQETQYF	TGTGCCAGCAGTTTATGGACAAACCAAGAGACCCAGTACTTC
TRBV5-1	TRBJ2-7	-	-	CASSLRQGSYEQYF	TGCGCCAGCAGCTTAAGGCAGGGTTCCTACGAGCAGTACTTC
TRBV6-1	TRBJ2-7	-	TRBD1	CASSERFGGFRGRKFHEQYF	TGTGCCAGCAGTGAAAGATTTGGGGGGTTCAGGGGGCGCAAATTCCACGAGCAGTACTTC
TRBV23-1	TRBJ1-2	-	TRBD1	CASSPRGQGANGYTF	TGCGCCAGCAGTCCCCGGGGACAGGGGGCGAATGGCTACACCTTC
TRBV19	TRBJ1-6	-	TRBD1	CASGHPRQGGNSPLHF	TGTGCCAGTGGCCACCCCCGACAGGGGGGTAATTCACCCCTCCACTTT
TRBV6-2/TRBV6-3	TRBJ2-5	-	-	CASSYGRGTRGPETQYF	TGTGCCAGCAGTTATGGGCGGGGGACCAGGGGGCCAGAGACCCAGTACTTC
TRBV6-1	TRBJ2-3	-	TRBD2	CASSEGLAGGPRTDTQYF	TGTGCCAGCAGTGAGGGACTAGCGGGAGGACCCCGCACAGATACGCAGTATTTT
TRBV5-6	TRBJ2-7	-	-	CASSLGLGSSTHEQYF	TGTGCCAGCAGCTTGGGACTAGGCAGTTCAACCCACGAGCAGTACTTC
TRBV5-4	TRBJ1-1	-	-	CASSPGTNTEAFF	TGTGCCAGCAGCCCGGGAACGAACACTGAAGCTTTCTTT
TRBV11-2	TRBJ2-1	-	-	CASNTGTYNEQFF	TGTGCCAGCAACACCGGGACATACAATGAGCAGTTCTTC
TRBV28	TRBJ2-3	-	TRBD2	CASSFPGLAGGPGEDTQYF	TGTGCCAGCAGTTTCCCGGGACTAGCGGGAGGGCCAGGAGAAGATACGCAGTATTTT
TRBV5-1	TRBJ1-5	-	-	CASSLSGDDQPQHF	TGCGCCAGCAGTCTCTCAGGGGACGATCAGCCCCAGCATTTT
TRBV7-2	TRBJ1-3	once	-	CASSLESGRSGNTIYF	TGTGCCAGCAGCTTAGAATCAGGGAGGTCTGGAAACACCATATATTTT
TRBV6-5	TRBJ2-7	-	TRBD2	CASSKGLADYEQYF	TGTGCCAGCAGTAAGGGACTAGCCGACTACGAGCAGTACTTC
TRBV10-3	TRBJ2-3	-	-	CAISSGLSTDTQYF	TGTGCCATCAGTAGCGGTCTTAGCACAGATACGCAGTATTTT
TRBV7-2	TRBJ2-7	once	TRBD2	CASSALTSAPYEQYF	TGTGCCAGCAGCGCCCTGACTAGCGCTCCCTACGAGCAGTACTTC
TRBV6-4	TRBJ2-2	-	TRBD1	CASEGASLIGELFF	TGTGCCAGTGAGGGGGCTAGTTTAATCGGGGAGCTGTTTTTT
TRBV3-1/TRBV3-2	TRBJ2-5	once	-	CASSQDLFSGKTQYF	TGTGCCAGCAGCCAAGATTTGTTTTCGGGGAAGACCCAGTACTTC
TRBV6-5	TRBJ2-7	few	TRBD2	CASRGLAGAGEQYF	TGTGCCAGCAGGGGACTAGCGGGAGCCGGCGAGCAGTACTTC
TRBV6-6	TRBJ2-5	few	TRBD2	CASSYPTSGAWETQYF	TGTGCCAGCAGTTACCCGACTAGCGGGGCATGGGAGACCCAGTACTTC
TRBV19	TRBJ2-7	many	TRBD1	CASSVEGRGTGYEQYF	TGTGCCAGTAGTGTCGAGGGACGGGGGACAGGCTACGAGCAGTACTTC
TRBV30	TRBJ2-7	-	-	CAWAKRDWQYF	TGTGCCTGGGCGAAACGGGACTGGCAGTACTTC
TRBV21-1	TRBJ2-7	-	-	CASRGRGPKGKGSYEQYF	TGTGCCAGCAGGGGCAGGGGGCCAAAGGGCAAAGGCTCCTACGAGCAGTACTTC
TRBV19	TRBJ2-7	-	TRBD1	CASSTGQGSSYEQYF	TGTGCCAGTAGTACCGGACAGGGGAGCTCCTACGAGCAGTACTTC
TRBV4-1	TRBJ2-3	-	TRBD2	CASSHRLAGDTDTQYF	TGCGCCAGCAGCCACCGACTAGCGGGAGACACAGATACGCAGTATTTT
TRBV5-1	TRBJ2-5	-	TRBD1	CASSGGQGETQYF	TGCGCCAGCAGCGGAGGACAGGGCGAGACCCAGTACTTC
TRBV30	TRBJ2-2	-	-	CAWSLFRVGGRETGELFF	TGTGCCTGGAGTCTCTTTCGTGTCGGGGGGCGGGAAACCGGGGAGCTGTTTTTT
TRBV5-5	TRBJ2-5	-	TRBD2	CASSFGGEETQYF	TGTGCCAGCAGCTTTGGGGGGGAGGAGACCCAGTACTTC
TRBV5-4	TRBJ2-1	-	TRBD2	CASSLAGEGFEQFF	TGTGCCAGCAGCTTAGCGGGAGAGGGTTTTGAGCAGTTCTTC